This T cell receptor (beta chain) was profiled in a study of cytomegalovirus exposure and HLA in healthy donors. Study results and limitations: In vitro work confirmed that three CMV-associated chains recognize CMV antigens. In a later analysis, productive TCRs from donors in an Asian-associated ancestry cluster reportedly carried fewer N-insertions than the cohort mean. Some V segments (TRBV6-2 and TRBV6-3 among them) were excluded as indistinguishable.

The V gene lost 5 bases and the J gene lost 1 base, with 17 bases spanning the gap. The CDR3 is 16 amino acids. Germline V gene sequence: CDR1 SGHNT, CDR2 YENEEA. The study ran its PCR with 60 Vbeta and 13 Jbeta primers. Produced via immunoSEQ multiplex PCR; TCRdb's table is partial and in-frame only. Of about 57,000 clones in the sample, approximately 75% were seen once. In the case of this clone: What it binds is not known.

This chain uses TRBV11-3 with TRBJ1-1; D might be TRBD1 (5 bases). The TCR originated in a man aged 25-45 years in good health and CMV-seropositive. The sequenced material came from PBMCs. This CDR3 reads CASSREYTGGNTEAFF. In DNA form, the CDR3 reads TGTGCCAGCAGCCGAGAGTATACGGGGGGGAACACTGAAGCTTTCTTT.